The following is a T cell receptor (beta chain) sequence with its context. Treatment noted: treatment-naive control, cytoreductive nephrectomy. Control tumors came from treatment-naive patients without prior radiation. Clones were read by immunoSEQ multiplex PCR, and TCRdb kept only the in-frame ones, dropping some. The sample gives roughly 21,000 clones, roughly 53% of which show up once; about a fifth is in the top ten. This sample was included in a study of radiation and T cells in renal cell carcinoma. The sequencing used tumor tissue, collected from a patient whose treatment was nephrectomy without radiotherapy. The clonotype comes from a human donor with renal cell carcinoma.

Here the CDR3 reads CAWTQQGLYGYTF. The CDR3 DNA reads TGTGCCTGGACCCAACAGGGCCTCTATGGCTACACCTTC. V gene TRBV30 combines with J gene TRBJ1-2, with D maybe TRBD1 (6 bases). The germline gives CDR1 GTSNPN, CDR2 SVGIG (reference sequence). The length of the CDR3 is 13 residues. The germline V and J ends were trimmed by 4 bases and 4 bases, with 13 bases remaining between them.